The source of this T cell receptor (beta chain) is a study of cytotoxic CD8 clonotypes in ibrutinib-treated CLL (dated by TCRdb to the early 2020s). Broadly, across the study: The cohort was composed of about 10 relapsed/refractory and roughly 16 treatment-naive patients; IGHV unmutated status was identified in approximately 17 patients. Every remission and progressive disease sample was obtained while ibrutinib was still being received by the patients. Cryopreserved peripheral blood mononuclear cells were collected before treatment, at response, and at either disease progression or sustained remission. Responses were partial in around 25 patients and complete in 2; after median around 68 months follow-up, around 15 stayed in remission and roughly twelve progressed. Samples at response were collected after a median of 12 months of treatment, with a range of roughly 6 to 40 months. Samples averaged about 260,000 productive templates and approximately 100,000 productive rearrangements. Of the approximately 91 people in the trial, about two dozen had longitudinal samples available. The paper as a whole reports these results and caveats: Clonality rose at ibrutinib response, remained stable during sustained remission, and dropped back toward baseline at progression. Public clonotypes were rare and either shrank or stayed stable during treatment, and the rise in clonality at ibrutinib response reflected expansion of private clonotypes. Sampling times were not matched between patients in sustained remission and patients whose disease was progressing, and lymph node repertoires were not examined. Baseline clonality was found to be higher than that of age-matched healthy donors and was strongly correlated with circulating CD8+ T-cell counts.

A MiSeq instrument was used for deep resolution sequencing, which targeted depths ranging from 1 in 1 million up to 1 in 200,000 T cells, with coverage averaging 10x for each clonotype. TCR beta libraries were generated with the immunoSEQ hsTCRB Kit. Per the original workflow: Data were analyzed with ImmunoSEQ Data Assistant and ImmunoSEQ Analyzer, with V, D and J genes assigned per IMGT definitions. Clonality, which ranges from 0 to 1, was calculated by subtracting the normalized Shannon entropy of productive rearrangement frequencies from one. Public clonotype analysis was restricted to overrepresented clonotypes comprising at least 0.05% of each patient's repertoire. Some 13 age-matched healthy donor repertoires from immuneACCESS served as clonality controls. TCRdb re-hosts the immuneACCESS table, in-frame sequences only. Its copies lack some clones; in the studies checked, an unresolved V gene accounts for under half of them, and the cause for the rest is not known. D and trimming come from the DNA, and the V and J calls and clone size come from that table. Counted in this sample were 65,000 to 85,000 clones; roughly 83% of them appeared once. The ten largest account for less than 40% of the sample.

A few counts support this clone. Its antigen specificity is not known. Base qualities are not recorded, but no much larger clone differs from it by a single base. What the time point label conveys for this sample: around 25 months on ibrutinib. Approximately 2 micrograms of genomic DNA were extracted from cryopreserved PBMCs for TCR beta library preparation. Longitudinal blood samples from CLL patients on ibrutinib monotherapy were analyzed using high-throughput TCR beta sequencing. The patients were enrolled in a single-center, open-label phase 2 trial of ibrutinib monotherapy. For CDR1 and CDR2, the germline V gene lists SGHTA and FQGNSA. Spanning cysteine to phenylalanine, the CDR3 consists of 13 amino acids. Only CDR3 DNA is held: 39 bases, read in frame from base 1. V drops 1 base and J drops 2 bases, leaving 5 bases in between.

This receptor chain uses TRBV7-2 and TRBJ1-1, with no reliable assignment of the D segment. The starting material was PBMCs, obtained after 24 months of ibrutinib treatment. This clonotype was sampled from a human donor with chronic lymphocytic leukemia. The CDR3 reads CASSLGQNTEAFF. In nucleotide form, the sequence is TGTGCCAGCAGCTTAGGGCAAAACACTGAAGCTTTCTTT.